This T cell receptor beta chain was identified in a study of CD8 T cells in ankylosing spondylitis. Points from the study as a whole: Blood of patients with ankylosing spondylitis appeared to be characterized by a TCR beta motif of several highly homologous variants.

Note on this clonotype: Its antigen is not known.

One entry per CDR3 protein results from TCRdb running MiXCR on the 5' RACE reads. Of approximately 300,000 distinct CDR3 sequences listed, around 7.6% were seen once; the top ten hold roughly 15%. Unmatched junction bases numbered 14, after V lost 6 bases and J lost 15 bases. Germline-derived CDR1 and CDR2 are SQVTM and ANQGSEA. The CDR3 length is 12 residues. The J gene is TRBJ2-1, the V gene TRBV29-1; 7 bases match TRBD1. Sequenced: blood, either unsorted or a sorted T cell fraction (not recorded which). This clonotype was sampled from a male donor with ankylosing spondylitis. Written as DNA, the CDR3 is TGCAGCGTCCTGATGACCGACAGGGAACCGTTCTTC. It translates to CSVLMTDREPFF.